This T cell receptor beta chain came from a study of PD-1 blockade in classical Hodgkin lymphoma. Study conclusions and caveats: When set against healthy donors, newly diagnosed patients were reported to show lower baseline TCR diversity.

Method: immunoSEQ multiplex PCR; TCRdb's copy keeps in-frame clones and lacks some. The data hold approximately 150,000 clones, with around four fifths observed a single time. CDR1 LGHNA and CDR2 YNFKEQ come from the germline V gene. Deletions cut 0 bases from V and 0 bases from J, with 15 bases between. The CDR3 has 18 amino acids. As for this clone: Its antigen is unknown.

Every one of the patients relapsed after autologous stem cell transplantation (brentuximab vedotin exposure was variable). Best response was recorded as complete response, partial response or progressive disease. Source: peripheral blood mononuclear cells (PBMCs), taken before the second cycle of nivolumab. The chain carries TRBV4-2 and TRBJ1-3; TRBD1 is a possible D gene (5 bases). The origin of this receptor is a human donor with classical Hodgkin lymphoma. DNA of the CDR3: TGTGCCAGCAGCCAAGATGTGAGGCGGGGGGTCTCTGGAAACACCATATATTTT. As protein: CASSQDVRRGVSGNTIYF.